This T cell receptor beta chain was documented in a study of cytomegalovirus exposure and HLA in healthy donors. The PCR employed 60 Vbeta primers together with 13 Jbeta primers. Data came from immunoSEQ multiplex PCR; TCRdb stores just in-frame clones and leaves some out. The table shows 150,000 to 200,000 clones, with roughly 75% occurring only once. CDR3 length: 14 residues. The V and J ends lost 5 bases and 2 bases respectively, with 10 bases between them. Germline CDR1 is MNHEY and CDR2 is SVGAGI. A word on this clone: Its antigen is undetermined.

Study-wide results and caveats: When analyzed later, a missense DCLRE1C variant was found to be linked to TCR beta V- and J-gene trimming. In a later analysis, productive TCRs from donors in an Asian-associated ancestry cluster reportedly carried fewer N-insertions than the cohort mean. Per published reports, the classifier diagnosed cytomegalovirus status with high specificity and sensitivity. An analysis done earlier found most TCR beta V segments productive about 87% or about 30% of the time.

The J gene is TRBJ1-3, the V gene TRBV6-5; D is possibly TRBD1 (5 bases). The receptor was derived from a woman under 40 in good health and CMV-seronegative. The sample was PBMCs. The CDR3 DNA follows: TGTGCCAGCAGTGCCCCAGGGACTGGAAACACCATATATTTT. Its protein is CASSAPGTGNTIYF.